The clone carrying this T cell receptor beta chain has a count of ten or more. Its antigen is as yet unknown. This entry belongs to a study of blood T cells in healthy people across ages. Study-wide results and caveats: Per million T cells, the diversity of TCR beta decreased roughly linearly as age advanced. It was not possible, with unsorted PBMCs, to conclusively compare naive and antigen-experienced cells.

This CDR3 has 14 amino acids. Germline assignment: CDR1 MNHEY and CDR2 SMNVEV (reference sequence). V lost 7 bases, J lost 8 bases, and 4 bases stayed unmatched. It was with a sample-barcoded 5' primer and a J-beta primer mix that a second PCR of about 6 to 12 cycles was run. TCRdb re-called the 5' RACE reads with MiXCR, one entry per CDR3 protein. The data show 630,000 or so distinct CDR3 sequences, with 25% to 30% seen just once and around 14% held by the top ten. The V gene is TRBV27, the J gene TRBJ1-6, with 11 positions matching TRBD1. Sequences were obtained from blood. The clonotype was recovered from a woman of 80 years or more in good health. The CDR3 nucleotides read TGTGCCAGCAAAAGGACAGGGGGCGATTCACCCCTCCACTTT. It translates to CASKRTGGDSPLHF.